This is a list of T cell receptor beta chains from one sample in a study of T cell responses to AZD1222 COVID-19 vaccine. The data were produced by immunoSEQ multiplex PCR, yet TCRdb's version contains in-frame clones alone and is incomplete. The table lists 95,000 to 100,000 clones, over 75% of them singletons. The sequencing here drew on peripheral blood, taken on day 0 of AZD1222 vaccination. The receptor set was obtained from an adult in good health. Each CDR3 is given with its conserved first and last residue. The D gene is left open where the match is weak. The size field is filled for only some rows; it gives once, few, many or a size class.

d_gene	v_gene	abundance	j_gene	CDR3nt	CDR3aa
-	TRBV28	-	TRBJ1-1	TGTGCCAGCAGCCTCGCGGCCACGGGGGCTCAAGCTTTCTTT	CASSLAATGAQAFF
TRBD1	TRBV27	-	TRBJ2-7	TGTGCCAGCAGTTGGACCGGGACAGGGAATCCCATCTACGAGCAGTACTTC	CASSWTGTGNPIYEQYF
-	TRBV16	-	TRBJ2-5	TGTGCCAGCAGCCAATCGATGAGTGGGGAGACCCAGTACTTC	CASSQSMSGETQYF
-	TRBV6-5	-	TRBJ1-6	TGTGCCAGCAGTTACTCGAAATCACCCCTCCACTTT	CASSYSKSPLHF
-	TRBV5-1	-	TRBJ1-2	TGCGCCAGCAGCACCGGGGGCGTCTATGGCTACACCTTC	CASSTGGVYGYTF
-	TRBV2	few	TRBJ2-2	TGTGCCAGCAGTGAAAAGGGGGGCACCGGGGAGCTGTTTTTT	CASSEKGGTGELFF
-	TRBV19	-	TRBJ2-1	TGTGCCAGTAGTATCTCCTTCAATGAGCAGTTCTTC	CASSISFNEQFF
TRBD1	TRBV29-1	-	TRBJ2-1	TGCAGCGTTTCGCGGACAGGGGGTGGGAATGAGCAGTTCTTC	CSVSRTGGGNEQFF
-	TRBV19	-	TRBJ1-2	TGTGCCAGTAGTACAGACAGATTATATGGCTACACCTTC	CASSTDRLYGYTF
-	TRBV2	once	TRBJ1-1	TGTGCCAGCAGTGAGCGGGGGGCTCGGTTAAACGGTGAAGCTTTCTTT	CASSERGARLNGEAFF
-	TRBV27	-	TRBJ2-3	TGTGCCAGCAGTTTGGCCCAGTTCACAGATACGCAGTATTTT	CASSLAQFTDTQYF
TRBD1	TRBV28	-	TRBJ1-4	TGTGCCAGCAGTTTGCCCCCCGGACAGGGGGCAACTAATGAAAAACTGTTTTTT	CASSLPPGQGATNEKLFF
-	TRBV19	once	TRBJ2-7	TGTGCCAGTAGTATCGTTTCCGGGACAAGGCCTTACGAGCAGTACTTC	CASSIVSGTRPYEQYF
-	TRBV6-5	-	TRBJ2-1	TGTGCCAGCAGGTACAGGGCTTATCACTCCTACAATGAGCAGTTCTTC	CASRYRAYHSYNEQFF
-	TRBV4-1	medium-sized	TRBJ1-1	TGCGCCAGCAGCCAGACAATGAACACTGAAGCTTTCTTT	CASSQTMNTEAFF
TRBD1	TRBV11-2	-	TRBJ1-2	TGTGCCAGCAGCTTAGCGGCAGGGGGCATCTATGGCTACACCTTC	CASSLAAGGIYGYTF
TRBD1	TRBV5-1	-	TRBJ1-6	TGCGCCAGCAGCTTGGCAGGGACAGAGAATTCACCCCTCCACTTT	CASSLAGTENSPLHF
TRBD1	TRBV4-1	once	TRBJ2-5	TGCGCCAGCAGTATAAGGGTTGCAGGGGGCGTAGAGACCCAGTACTTC	CASSIRVAGGVETQYF
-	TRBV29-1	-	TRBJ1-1	TGCAGCGTTGAAGTGGAACCAGCTGAAGCTTTCTTT	CSVEVEPAEAFF
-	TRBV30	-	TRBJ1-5	TGTGCCTGGAGTGAAGTGAGGGAGGTCAATCAGCCCCAGCATTTT	CAWSEVREVNQPQHF
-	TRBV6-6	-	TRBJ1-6	TGTGCCAGCAGTTACTCAGCCGATAATTCACCCCTCCACTTT	CASSYSADNSPLHF
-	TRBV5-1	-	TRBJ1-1	TGCGCCAGCCGAGCATTGAACACTGAAGCTTTCTTT	CASRALNTEAFF
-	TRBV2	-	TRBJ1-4	TGTGCCAGCAGTGAAGCCCTCCGCGAAAAACTGTTTTTT	CASSEALREKLFF